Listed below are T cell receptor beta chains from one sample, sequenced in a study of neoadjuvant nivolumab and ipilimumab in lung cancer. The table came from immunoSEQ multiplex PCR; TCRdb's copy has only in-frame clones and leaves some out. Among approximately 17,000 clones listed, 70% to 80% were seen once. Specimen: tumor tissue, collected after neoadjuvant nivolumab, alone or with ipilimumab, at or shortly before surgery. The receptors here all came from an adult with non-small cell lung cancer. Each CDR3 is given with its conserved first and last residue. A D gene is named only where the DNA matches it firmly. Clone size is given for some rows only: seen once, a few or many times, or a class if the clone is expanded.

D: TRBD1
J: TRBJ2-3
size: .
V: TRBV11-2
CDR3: CASSPQGPQSTDTQYF
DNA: TGTGCCAGCAGCCCACAGGGGCCCCAAAGCACAGATACGCAGTATTTT

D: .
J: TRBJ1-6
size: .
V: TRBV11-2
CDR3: CASSPLNSPLHF
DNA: TGTGCCAGCAGCCCTCTAAATTCACCCCTCCACTTT

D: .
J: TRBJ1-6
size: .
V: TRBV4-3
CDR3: CASSQVESYNSPLHF
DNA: TGCGCCAGCAGCCAAGTCGAGTCCTATAATTCACCCCTCCACTTT

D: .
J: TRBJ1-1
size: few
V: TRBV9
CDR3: CASSVGQRAEAFF
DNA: TGTGCCAGCAGCGTAGGCCAGAGGGCCGAAGCTTTCTTT

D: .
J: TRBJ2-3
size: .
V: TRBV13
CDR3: CASSLQRVGDTQYF
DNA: TGTGCCAGCAGCTTACAGCGGGTTGGCGATACGCAGTATTTT

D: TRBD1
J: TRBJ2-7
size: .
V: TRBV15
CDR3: CATSVMTGGAYEQYF
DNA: TGTGCCACCAGCGTCATGACAGGGGGGGCCTACGAGCAGTACTTC

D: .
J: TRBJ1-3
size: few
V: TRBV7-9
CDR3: CASSLARDRNTIYF
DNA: TGTGCCAGCAGCTTAGCGAGGGACAGAAACACCATATATTTT

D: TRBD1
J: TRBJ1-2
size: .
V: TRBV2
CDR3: CASSPDRGLWGYTF
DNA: TGTGCCAGCAGTCCAGACAGGGGACTATGGGGCTACACCTTC

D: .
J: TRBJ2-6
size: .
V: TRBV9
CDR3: CASGFRSSGANVLTF
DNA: TGTGCCAGCGGGTTCAGGAGCTCTGGGGCCAACGTCCTGACTTTC

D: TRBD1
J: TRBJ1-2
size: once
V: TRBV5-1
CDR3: CASSYDPGQGNYGYTF
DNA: TGCGCCAGCAGTTACGACCCGGGACAGGGGAACTATGGCTACACCTTC

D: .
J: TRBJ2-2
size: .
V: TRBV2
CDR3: CASSRGNGELFF
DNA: TGTGCCAGCAGTCGGGGGAACGGGGAGCTGTTTTTT

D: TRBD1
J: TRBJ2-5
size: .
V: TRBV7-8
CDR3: CASSSGQGQETQYF
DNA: TGTGCCAGCAGCTCCGGACAGGGCCAAGAGACCCAGTACTTC

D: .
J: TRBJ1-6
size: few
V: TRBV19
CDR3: CASSIVTDSPLHF
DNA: TGTGCCAGTAGTATAGTGACAGATTCACCCCTCCACTTT

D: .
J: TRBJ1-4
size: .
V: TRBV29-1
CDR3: CSVEDGGVSEKLFF
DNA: TGCAGCGTTGAAGACGGGGGAGTCTCTGAAAAACTGTTTTTT

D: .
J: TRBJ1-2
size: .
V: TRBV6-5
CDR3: CASSYQGNYGYTF
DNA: TGTGCCAGCAGTTATCAGGGGAACTATGGCTACACCTTC

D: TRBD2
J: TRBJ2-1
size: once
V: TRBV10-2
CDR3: CASSDGGEQFF
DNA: TGCGCCAGCAGTGACGGGGGGGAGCAGTTCTTC

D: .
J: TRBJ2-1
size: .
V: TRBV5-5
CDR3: CASSLESRRVVGGEQFF
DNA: TGTGCCAGCAGCTTGGAGTCTAGGCGGGTGGTAGGGGGTGAGCAGTTCTTC

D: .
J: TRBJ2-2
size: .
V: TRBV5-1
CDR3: CASSLGTGGLTGELFF
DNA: TGCGCCAGCAGCTTGGGAACGGGGGGCCTCACCGGGGAGCTGTTTTTT

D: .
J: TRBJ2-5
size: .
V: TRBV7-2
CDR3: CASSSLGETQYF
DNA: TGTGCCAGCAGCTCCCTCGGTGAGACCCAGTACTTC

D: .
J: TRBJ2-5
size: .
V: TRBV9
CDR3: CASSVEGSGFQSQYF
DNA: TGTGCCAGCAGCGTAGAAGGCAGTGGATTCCAGTCCCAGTACTTC

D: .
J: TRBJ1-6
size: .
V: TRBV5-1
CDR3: CASSNSGFDSPLHF
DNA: TGCGCCAGCAGCAACTCGGGCTTCGATTCACCCCTCCACTTT

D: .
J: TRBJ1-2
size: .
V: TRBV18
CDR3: CASSDRDGSNYGYTF
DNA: TGTGCCAGCTCAGACCGGGACGGTTCTAACTATGGCTACACCTTC

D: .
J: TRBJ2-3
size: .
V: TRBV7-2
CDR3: CASSPLGGPADTQYF
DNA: TGTGCCAGCAGCCCCCTCGGGGGGCCAGCAGATACGCAGTATTTT

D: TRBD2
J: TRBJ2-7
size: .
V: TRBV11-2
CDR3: CASRTGGEQYF
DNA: TGTGCCAGCAGGACCGGGGGGGAGCAGTACTTC

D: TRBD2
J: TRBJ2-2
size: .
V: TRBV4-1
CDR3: CASSQDGLAVNTGELFF
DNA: TGCGCCAGCAGCCAAGATGGGCTAGCGGTGAACACCGGGGAGCTGTTTTTT

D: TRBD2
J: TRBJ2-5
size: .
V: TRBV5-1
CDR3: CASSLAGAGVTETQYF
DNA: TGCGCCAGCAGCTTGGCCGGAGCGGGGGTTACGGAGACCCAGTACTTC

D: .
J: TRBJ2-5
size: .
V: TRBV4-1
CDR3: CASSQEVARQETQYF
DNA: TGCGCCAGCAGCCAAGAGGTGGCCAGACAAGAGACCCAGTACTTC

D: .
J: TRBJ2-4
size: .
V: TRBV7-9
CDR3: CASSPDSYIQYF
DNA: TGTGCCAGCAGCCCGGACAGCTACATTCAGTACTTC

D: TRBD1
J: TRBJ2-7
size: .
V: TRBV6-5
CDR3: CASQRQGTGEQYF
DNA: TGTGCCAGCCAGAGACAGGGTACAGGCGAGCAGTACTTC

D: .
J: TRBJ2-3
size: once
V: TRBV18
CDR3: CASSPPGGGLTDTQYF
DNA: TGTGCCAGCTCACCACCGGGCGGGGGCCTAACAGATACGCAGTATTTT

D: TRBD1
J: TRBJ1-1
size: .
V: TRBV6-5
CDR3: CASRQTGSVRTEAFF
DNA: TGTGCCAGCAGGCAGACAGGGTCGGTTAGGACTGAAGCTTTCTTT

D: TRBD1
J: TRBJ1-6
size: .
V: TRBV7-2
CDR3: CASSLATGGNSPLHF
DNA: TGTGCCAGCAGCTTAGCAACAGGGGGTAATTCACCCCTCCACTTT

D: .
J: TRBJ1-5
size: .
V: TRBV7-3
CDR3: CASSLTGCQPQHF
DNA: TGTGCCAGCAGCTTAACAGGGTGTCAGCCCCAGCATTTT

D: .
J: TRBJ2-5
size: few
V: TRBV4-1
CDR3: CASSLSRQEETQYF
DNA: TGCGCCAGCAGCCTTTCTCGACAGGAGGAGACCCAGTACTTC

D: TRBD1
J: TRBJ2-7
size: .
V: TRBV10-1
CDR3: CASSERQGILAYEQYF
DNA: TGCGCCAGCAGTGAGAGACAGGGCATCCTCGCCTACGAGCAGTACTTC

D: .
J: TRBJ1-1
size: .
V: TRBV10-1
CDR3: CASSGFPGLMNTEAFF
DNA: TGCGCCAGCAGTGGCTTTCCGGGACTGATGAACACTGAAGCTTTCTTT

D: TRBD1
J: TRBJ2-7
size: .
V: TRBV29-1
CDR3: CSVAGTAYEQYF
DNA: TGCAGCGTTGCCGGGACAGCCTACGAGCAGTACTTC

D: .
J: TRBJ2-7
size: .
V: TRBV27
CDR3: CASSFLRESSYEQYF
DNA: TGTGCCAGCAGTTTTCTCCGGGAAAGCTCCTACGAGCAGTACTTC

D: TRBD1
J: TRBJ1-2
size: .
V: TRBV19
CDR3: CASSQGTGGFRYGYTF
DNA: TGTGCCAGTAGTCAGGGGACAGGGGGGTTTCGCTATGGCTACACCTTC

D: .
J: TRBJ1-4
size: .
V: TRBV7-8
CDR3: CASSFETPGAEEKLFF
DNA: TGTGCCAGCAGCTTTGAGACCCCGGGGGCTGAGGAAAAACTGTTTTTT

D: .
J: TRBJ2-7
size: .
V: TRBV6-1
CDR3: CASSGLGALRSYEQYF
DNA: TGTGCCAGCAGTGGCCTAGGGGCACTAAGGTCCTACGAGCAGTACTTC

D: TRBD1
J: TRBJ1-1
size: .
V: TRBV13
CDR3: CASSSTGGAGKTEAFF
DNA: TGTGCCAGCAGCTCCACAGGGGGCGCAGGGAAGACTGAAGCTTTCTTT

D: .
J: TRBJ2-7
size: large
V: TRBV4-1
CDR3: CASSQDFPGTYEQYF
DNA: TGCGCCAGCAGCCAAGATTTCCCAGGGACCTACGAGCAGTACTTC

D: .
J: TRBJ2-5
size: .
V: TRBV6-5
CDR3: CASSGVKTQYF
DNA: TGTGCCAGCAGTGGGGTGAAGACCCAGTACTTC

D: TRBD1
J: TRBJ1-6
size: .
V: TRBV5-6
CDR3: CASSSLTGLDSPLHF
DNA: TGTGCCAGCAGCTCACTGACAGGGCTGGATTCACCCCTCCACTTT

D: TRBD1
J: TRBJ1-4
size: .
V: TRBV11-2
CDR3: CASSSGQGAEKLFF
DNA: TGTGCCAGCAGCTCCGGACAGGGGGCCGAAAAACTGTTTTTT

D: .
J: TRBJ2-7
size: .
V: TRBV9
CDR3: CASSVREGHNYEQYF
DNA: TGTGCCAGCAGCGTCCGAGAGGGGCACAACTACGAGCAGTACTTC

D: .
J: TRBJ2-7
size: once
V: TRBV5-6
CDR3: CASTIGGRPYEQYF
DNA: TGTGCCAGCACCATCGGGGGCAGACCCTACGAGCAGTACTTC

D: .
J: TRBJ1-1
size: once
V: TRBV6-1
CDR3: CASSEGSGADTEAFF
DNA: TGTGCCAGCAGTGAAGGATCAGGGGCGGACACTGAAGCTTTCTTT